The T cell receptor beta chain under discussion was sequenced for a study of CD8 T cells in ankylosing spondylitis. Study-level findings and limits: Seemingly characteristic of ankylosing spondylitis blood was a TCR beta motif consisting of about 8 highly homologous variants.

One entry per CDR3 protein, called by TCRdb with MiXCR from the 5' RACE reads. The profile shows around 220,000 distinct CDR3 sequences, roughly a tenth of them singletons. This clonotype came up many times. Its antigen is not known. The germline CDR1 and CDR2 sequences are SGHRS and YFSETQ. The CDR3 totals 11 residues. Trimming left V 3 bases short and J 9 bases short, with 9 bases between. This TCR derives from a male donor with ankylosing spondylitis or in good health (not recorded which). This chain joins TRBV5-1 and TRBJ1-1; tentatively, D is TRBD1 (5 bases). Source material: blood, either unsorted or a sorted T cell fraction (not recorded which). Written as DNA, the CDR3 is TGCGCCAGCAGCTCCATGGGGCAAGCTTTCTTT. It codes for CASSSMGQAFF. Full variable domain (outside the CDR3, taken from reference TRBV5-1 and TRBJ1-1): KAGVTQTPRYLIKTRGQQVTLSCSPISGHRSVSWYQQTPGQGLQFLFEYFSETQRNKGNFPGRFSGRQFSNSRSEMNVSTLELGDSALYLCASSSMGQAFFGQGTRLTVV.